This entry features one TCR beta chain sequence. Its antigen is still unknown. Qualities for individual bases were not recorded, and no much larger clone is one base off. Library preparation used the immunoSEQ multiplex PCR assay. TCRdb limited this immuneACCESS table to in-frame rearrangements with V and J called. A share of clones is missing; checked studies link under half to unresolved V genes, and the rest is unexplained. This sample lists under 130,000 clones; roughly 92% were detected once. The leading ten clones occupy around 0.92% of the sample. Taken from the germline V gene (reference sequence), the CDR1 and CDR2 loops are LNHDA and SQIVND. The CDR3 covers 16 residues, taking in both the cysteine and the phenylalanine. Only CDR3 DNA remains: 48 bases, in frame from the first base. V is shortened by 7 bases, J by 0 bases, and the region joining them spans 16 bases. This entry comes from a study of T cell changes during pregnancy in multiple sclerosis (dated by TCRdb to the late 2010s). Concerning the study at large: The study examined how the T cell repertoire changed over the course of pregnancy in women with multiple sclerosis.

This sequence originates from a female donor with multiple sclerosis, enrolled in a pregnancy study. The input for sequencing was peripheral blood, taken after pregnancy. The sequence joins TRBV19 to TRBJ1-3; the D gene is possibly TRBD1, with 6 bases matching. The CDR3 loop reads CASTHRQAHSGNTIYF. In nucleotides, the sequence is TGTGCCAGTACCCACCGACAGGCGCACTCTGGAAACACCATATATTTT.